Following are 30 T cell receptor beta chains from one sample sequenced in a study of T cell responses to AZD1222 COVID-19 vaccine. Clones were read by immunoSEQ multiplex PCR, and TCRdb kept only the in-frame ones, dropping some. The sample lists more than 85,000 clones, around nine tenths occurring once. Material: peripheral blood, obtained 28 days after the second AZD1222 dose. The receptors were gathered from an adult who received the AZD1222 COVID-19 vaccine.

The V and J genes are TRBV7-9 and TRBJ2-2; 12 bases line up with TRBD2. J was trimmed by 5 bases and V by 8 bases; bases with no gene match: 3. In germline, CDR1 is SEHNR, CDR2 FQNEAQ (reference sequence). The CDR3 covers 14 residues. The CDR3 loop is CASLTSGRTGELFF. The CDR3 DNA is TGTGCCAGCTTGACTAGCGGGAGAACCGGGGAGCTGTTTTTT.

The J gene is TRBJ2-5, the V gene TRBV18; the D gene is possibly TRBD1 (6 bases). Germline V gene lookup returns CDR1 KGHSH and CDR2 LQKENI. The CDR3 is made up of 16 amino acids. Trimming took off 3 bases at V and 1 base at J, with 15 bases between the two ends. For the CDR3, the DNA is TGTGCCAGCTCACCGCAAATCACAGGGATCCAAGAGACCCAGTACTTC. Translating it yields CASSPQITGIQETQYF.

The V and J genes are TRBV15 and TRBJ1-1; D is uncertain. Germline assignment: CDR1 LNHNV and CDR2 YYDKDF (reference sequence). Between the trimmed V and J ends, which lost 1 base and 5 bases, there was a span of 8 bases. The CDR3 loop spans 13 amino acids. Here the CDR3 DNA reads TGTGCCACCAGCAGAGTCGGGAGAACTGAAGCTTTCTTT. Translating it yields CATSRVGRTEAFF.

The CDR3 nucleotides are TGTGCCAGTAGTATAATCGCTGCGAACACCGGGGAGCTGTTTTTT. Residues: CASSIIAANTGELFF. The chain recombines TRBV19 with TRBJ2-2, with no clear D. Trimming pared 2 bases from V and 0 bases from J, leaving 7 bases between. The CDR3 covers 15 residues. Germline V gives CDR1 LNHDA, CDR2 SQIVND (reference sequence).

V and J are TRBV11-2 and TRBJ1-3; D is uncertain. Germline values: CDR1 SGHAT, CDR2 FQNNGV. Trimming took 5 bases from V and 2 from J, leaving 10 bases between them. The CDR3 loop spans 14 amino acids. CDR3 protein: CASSPGLAGNTIYF. Here the CDR3 DNA reads TGTGCCAGCAGCCCCGGACTAGCTGGAAACACCATATATTTT.

V and J are TRBV2 and TRBJ2-3, with 9 positions matching TRBD2. This CDR3 contains 16 residues. V lost 0 bases, J lost 0 bases, and 1 base stayed unmatched. The germline V gene encodes CDR1 SNHLY and CDR2 FYNNEI. CDR3 amino acids: CASSEASGRSTDTQYF. DNA of the CDR3: TGTGCCAGCAGTGAAGCGAGCGGGAGGAGCACAGATACGCAGTATTTT.

The rearrangement joins TRBV5-6 to TRBJ2-5, with TRBD2 as a possible D gene (7 bases). From germline, CDR1 is SGHDT and CDR2 YYEEEE. V lost 4 bases, J lost 4 bases, and 23 bases lay in between. The CDR3 is 17 residues long. CDR3 region: CASSALHRGANLETQYF. The CDR3 DNA is TGTGCCAGCAGCGCACTACACCGGGGGGCCAATTTAGAGACCCAGTACTTC.

This chain connects TRBV10-3 to TRBJ2-1; D not certain. Germline CDR1 and CDR2: ENHRY and SYGVKD. Between the trimmed V and J ends, which lost 3 bases and 0 bases, there was a span of 15 bases. There are 17 residues in the CDR3. The CDR3 sequence: CAISERGPTSSYNEQFF. CDR3 coding DNA: TGTGCCATCAGTGAACGAGGACCTACGAGCTCCTACAATGAGCAGTTCTTC.

The sample holds one count of this clone. This rearrangement joins TRBV21-1 to TRBJ2-6. TRBV21-1 is listed as a pseudogene. This CDR3 is 16 amino acids long. CDR3 sequence: CASSKILRSGANVLTF. The CDR3 nucleotides are TGTGCCAGCAGCAAGATTCTCCGCTCTGGGGCCAACGTCCTGACTTTC.

The chain has TRBV19 and TRBJ1-5; D possibly corresponds to TRBD1 (5 bases). The V gene lost 1 base and the J gene lost 5 bases, with 12 bases spanning the gap. This CDR3 contains 15 residues. CDR1 LNHDA and CDR2 SQIVND come from the germline V gene (reference sequence). CDR3 sequence reads: CASSIGQTGDQPQHF. DNA for the CDR3: TGTGCCAGTAGTATAGGACAGACTGGGGATCAGCCCCAGCATTTT.

This clone was recorded a few times. The chain employs TRBV4-1 and TRBJ2-7; TRBD1 matches at 7 bases. There are 16 residues in the CDR3. Germline V gene lookup returns CDR1 MGHRA and CDR2 YSYEKL. V shed 3 bases and J 4 bases; nucleotides not matched to a gene: 12. The CDR3 nucleotides are TGCGCCAGCAGCCAGGAGACAGGGCAACAATGGTACGAGCAGTACTTC. Its translation is CASSQETGQQWYEQYF.

The rearrangement joins TRBV5-4 to TRBJ2-1, with D perhaps TRBD1 (6 bases). CDR3 length: 14 amino acids. The germline V gene has CDR1 SGHNT and CDR2 YYREEE (reference sequence). The V end was cut by 4 bases, the J end by 9 bases, with 17 bases between. This CDR3 is CASSLAGTRREQFF. Here the CDR3 DNA reads TGTGCCAGCAGCCTGGCCGGGACAAGGCGTGAGCAGTTCTTC.

The chain links TRBV10-2 to TRBJ2-3; TRBD1 or TRBD2 may be the D gene (6 bases each). The CDR3 covers 17 residues. Germline V gene sequence: CDR1 WSHSY, CDR2 SAAADI. V was shortened by 0 bases and J by 3 bases, with 16 bases between the two germline ends. The CDR3 here is CASSESSGGGKTDTQYF. CDR3 sequence (DNA): TGCGCCAGCAGTGAGTCGAGTGGAGGGGGGAAAACAGATACGCAGTATTTT.

This chain joins TRBV18 and TRBJ1-2; TRBD1 agrees at 10 bases. With 3 bases clipped from V and 3 bases from J, the junction kept 4 bases outside the gene matches. Germline V lookup: CDR1 KGHSH, CDR2 LQKENI. The CDR3 spans 15 residues. The CDR3 DNA reads TGTGCCAGCTCACCCTCCGGGACAGGGGACTATGGCTACACCTTC. Residues: CASSPSGTGDYGYTF.

This clone was recorded once. The CDR3 DNA is TGTGCCAGCAGTCCTTTCGGGACAAGCAACACTGAAGCTTTCTTT. Residues: CASSPFGTSNTEAFF. V usage is TRBV6-1 and J usage is TRBJ1-1; the D gene is possibly TRBD1 (6 bases). The CDR3 has 15 residues. Trimming removed 5 bases at V and 2 bases at J, with 15 bases between. Germline lookup yields CDR1 MNHNS and CDR2 SASEGT.

This clone came up a few times. This chain links TRBV30 with TRBJ1-1, with a possible D match to TRBD1 (5 bases). The germline gives CDR1 GTSNPN, CDR2 SVGIG (reference sequence). Trimming stripped 0 bases from V and 5 bases from J, with 22 bases between. This CDR3 contains 17 residues. DNA of the CDR3: TGTGCCTGGAGTGTACTAGTCTCTTGGGGCTGGAGTACTGAAGCTTTCTTT. It translates to CAWSVLVSWGWSTEAFF.

The rearrangement joins TRBV19 to TRBJ1-5; 8 bases are shared with TRBD1. This CDR3 has 18 amino acids. CDR1 is LNHDA and CDR2 is SQIVND in the germline V gene (reference sequence). The junction had 18 bases not matched to a gene; V was cut back by 9 bases and J by 2 bases. The CDR3 spells CASSPIKDRAYRNQPQHF. The CDR3 DNA follows: TGTGCCAGCTCCCCGATCAAGGACAGGGCATATCGCAATCAGCCCCAGCATTTT.

This rearrangement joins TRBV29-1 to TRBJ1-2, with TRBD1 as a possible D gene (5 bases). V lost 2 bases to trimming and J lost 12 bases, with 19 bases between them. CDR1 is SQVTM, CDR2 ANQGSEA, per germline. The CDR3 spans 13 residues. The DNA of the CDR3 is TGCAGCGTTGAATCGTCAGGGCTAGGGGCTAACACCTTC. Translating it yields CSVESSGLGANTF.

CDR3 coding DNA: TGCGCCAGCAGCTTTGTAGGGAACACTGAAGCTTTCTTT. Protein product: CASSFVGNTEAFF. The genes are TRBV5-1 and TRBJ1-1; D not resolved. V was cut by 2 bases and J by 1 base, with 6 bases left in between. Germline V gene sequence: CDR1 SGHRS, CDR2 YFSETQ. The CDR3 is made up of 13 amino acids.

J is TRBJ2-7 and V is TRBV7-8, with TRBD2 identical over 10 bases. Looked up from germline, CDR1 is SGHVS and CDR2 is FQNEAQ. Germline trimming cut 1 base from V and 3 bases from J; bases unmatched to any gene: 3. The CDR3 is 15 amino acids. The CDR3 is CASSLVASGSYEQYF. For the CDR3, the DNA is TGTGCCAGCAGCTTAGTGGCTAGCGGGAGCTACGAGCAGTACTTC.

The chain has TRBV30 and TRBJ2-3; a possible D gene is TRBD2 (5 bases). The V end lost 2 bases, the J end lost 0 bases, and 12 bases lay between the germline ends. This CDR3 is 15 amino acids long. Germline V gene sequence: CDR1 GTSNPN, CDR2 SVGIG (reference sequence). Written as DNA, the CDR3 is TGTGCCTGGAGTCGTGGAGCGGATAGCACAGATACGCAGTATTTT. As protein: CAWSRGADSTDTQYF.

The chain has TRBV6-6 and TRBJ2-7, with D possibly matching TRBD1 (5 bases). In germline, CDR1 is MNHNY, CDR2 SVGAGI (reference sequence). The CDR3 totals 13 residues. V dropped 6 bases and J dropped 0 bases, with 9 bases sitting between them. The CDR3 DNA follows: TGTGCCAGCAGGGGGCGGAGCTCCTACGAGCAGTACTTC. Its protein product is CASRGRSSYEQYF.

The CDR3 DNA reads as TGTGCCAGCAGACTGGCGGGGCTCGAGGCCAAAAACATTCAGTACTTC. This translates into CASRLAGLEAKNIQYF. The chain joins TRBV28 to TRBJ2-4, with D possibly matching TRBD2 (6 bases). Germline assignment: CDR1 MDHEN and CDR2 SYDVKM. CDR3 length equals 16 residues. The V and J ends lost 6 bases and 1 base respectively, with 16 bases between them.

The chain couples TRBV6-5 to TRBJ2-1; no clear D. Germline V lookup: CDR1 MNHEY, CDR2 SVGAGI. The CDR3 consists of 12 residues. Trimming took off 6 bases at V and 4 bases at J, with 7 bases between the two ends. Written as DNA, the CDR3 is TGTGCCAGCAGGACCGAATACAATGAGCAGTTCTTC. Translation: CASRTEYNEQFF.

The rearrangement uses TRBV28 and TRBJ2-1; 9 bases line up with TRBD1. The CDR3 totals 16 residues. Germline V gives CDR1 MDHEN, CDR2 SYDVKM. After removal of 4 bases from V and 3 bases from J, the junction contained 7 bases not matched to a gene. Here the CDR3 reads CASSYVGQGFYNEQFF. Here the CDR3 DNA reads TGTGCCAGCAGTTACGTCGGACAGGGGTTCTACAATGAGCAGTTCTTC. Drawing the rest from reference TRBV28 and TRBJ2-1, the complete variable domain is DVKVTQSSRYLVKRTGEKVFLECVQDMDHENMFWYRQDPGLGLRLIYFSYDVKMKEKGDIPEGYSVSREKKERFSLILESASTNQTSMYLCASSYVGQGFYNEQFFGPGTRLTVL.

This clone was counted between two and nine times. The chain uses TRBV4-1 and TRBJ2-5; 7 nucleotides match TRBD1. J gave up 2 bases and V 2 bases, and 8 bases lay outside the gene matches. CDR3 length: 16 residues. The germline CDR1 and CDR2 sequences are MGHRA and YSYEKL. CDR3 in amino acids: CASSQPRDSIQETQYF. The CDR3 nucleotides read TGCGCCAGCAGCCAACCTCGGGACAGTATTCAAGAGACCCAGTACTTC.

This chain joins TRBV9 and TRBJ1-5; perhaps TRBD1 as D (5 bases). Between the trimmed V and J ends, which lost 3 bases and 5 bases, there was a span of 12 bases. CDR3 length equals 14 residues. Germline-derived CDR1 and CDR2 are SGDLS and YYNGEE. The CDR3 DNA reads TGTGCCAGCAGCGCCGAACAGGTGTATCAGCCCCAGCATTTT. This translates into CASSAEQVYQPQHF.

The rearrangement links TRBV7-9 to TRBJ1-4, with D uncertain. The germline CDR1 and CDR2 sequences are SEHNR and FQNEAQ (reference sequence). The CDR3 runs 11 residues. Trimming took 6 bases from V and 7 from J, leaving 6 bases between them. DNA of the CDR3: TGTGCCAGCAGAAGTAGTGAAAAACTGTTTTTT. Translation gives CASRSSEKLFF.

This chain connects TRBV10-1 to TRBJ2-7; 8 bases align to TRBD2. J gave up 3 bases and V 2 bases, and 0 bases lay outside the gene matches. The CDR3 runs 13 residues. The V gene's germline CDR1 is WNHNN and CDR2 SYGVQD (reference sequence). This CDR3 reads CASSESGSYEQYF. CDR3 DNA: TGCGCCAGCAGTGAGAGCGGGAGCTACGAGCAGTACTTC.

The chain couples TRBV7-4 to TRBJ1-4, with 8 positions matching TRBD1. The CDR3 is 18 residues long. Germline-derived CDR1 and CDR2 are SGHVT and SQSDAQ. V shed 5 bases, J shed 7 bases, and the junction held 18 bases outside the gene matches. CDR3 nucleotides: TGTGCCAGCAGCCGAGGGTCAGGGGGCATTAGAGTGAGTGAAAAACTGTTTTTT. Encoded protein: CASSRGSGGIRVSEKLFF.